The following is a T cell receptor beta chain sequence with its context. This same CDR3 is encoded by further DNA sequences in the sample. The data are from a study of blood T cell repertoires in COVID-19. Study summary: Collection of acute and convalescent COVID-19 samples took place in the United States, Italy and Spain. PBMCs, B-cell-depleted T cells, or T cells provided the cDNA or gDNA that made up the material.

Under the authors' procedure: From reference gene primer amplification, estimates of nucleated cell counts were derived. Repertoires were generated with immunoSEQ multiplex PCR, while TCRdb's copy carries only in-frame clones and drops some. That table gives V, J and clone size, and the DNA gave D and trimming. The sample records just over 95,000 clones, 90% being singletons. There are 14 residues in the CDR3. J lost 3 bases, V lost 5 bases, and 5 bases had no gene match. Per the germline V gene, CDR1 is SGHVS and CDR2 is FNYEAQ. This sequence joins TRBV7-6 and TRBJ1-2; 8 bases fit TRBD1. The sample consisted of peripheral blood. This clonotype was sampled from a man aged 55 to 70 with acute or convalescent COVID-19. The CDR3 loop is CASSPGQGDYGYTF. Here the CDR3 DNA reads TGTGCCAGCAGCCCTGGACAGGGAGACTATGGCTACACCTTC.